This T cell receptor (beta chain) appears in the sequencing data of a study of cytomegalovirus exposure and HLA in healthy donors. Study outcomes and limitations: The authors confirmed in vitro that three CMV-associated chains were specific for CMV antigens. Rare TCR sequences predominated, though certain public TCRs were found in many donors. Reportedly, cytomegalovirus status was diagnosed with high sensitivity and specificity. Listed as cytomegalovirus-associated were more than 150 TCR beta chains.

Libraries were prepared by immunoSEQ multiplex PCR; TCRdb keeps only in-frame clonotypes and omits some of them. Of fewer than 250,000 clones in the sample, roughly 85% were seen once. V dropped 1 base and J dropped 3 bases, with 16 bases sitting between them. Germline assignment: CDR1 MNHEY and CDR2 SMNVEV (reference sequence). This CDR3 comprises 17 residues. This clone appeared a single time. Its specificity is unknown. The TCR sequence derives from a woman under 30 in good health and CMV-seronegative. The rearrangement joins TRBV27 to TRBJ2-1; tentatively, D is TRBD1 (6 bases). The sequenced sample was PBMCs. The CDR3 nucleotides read TGTGCCAGCAGTTTATACGGACGGGACACTCTCTACAATGAGCAGTTCTTC. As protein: CASSLYGRDTLYNEQFF.